The following is a T cell receptor (beta chain) sequence with its context. What it recognizes is unknown. These data are taken from a study of cytomegalovirus exposure and HLA in healthy donors. Study-level points and caveats: There were several of the most significant clusters that appeared linked to common viral pathogens in a later analysis.

Use of 60 Vbeta and 13 Jbeta primers characterized the PCR. Profiled with immunoSEQ multiplex PCR; TCRdb holds only in-frame clones, not every one. Among 200,000 or so clones listed, around 81% were seen once. V lost 1 base, J lost 2 bases, and 10 bases stayed unmatched. Germline values: CDR1 SGHAT, CDR2 FQNNGV. The CDR3 runs to 18 residues. Despite likely unrecorded immune exposures, the donors were nominally healthy at the time of sampling. Sequenced: PBMCs. The chain recombines TRBV11-2 with TRBJ2-5, with 10 bases fitting TRBD2. The clonotype originates from a woman in her late teens or twenties in good health and CMV-seropositive. The CDR3 loop is CASSLGLAGANSQETQYF. The CDR3 DNA sequence: TGTGCCAGCAGCTTAGGGCTAGCGGGGGCCAATTCTCAAGAGACCCAGTACTTC. Filled out from reference TRBV11-2 and TRBJ2-5, the complete variable domain reads EAGVAQSPRYKIIEKRQSVAFWCNPISGHATLYWYQQILGQGPKLLIQFQNNGVVDDSQLPKDRFSAERLKGVDSTLKIQPAKLEDSAVYLCASSLGLAGANSQETQYFGPGTRLLVL.